This T cell receptor beta chain emerged from a study of blood T cell repertoires in COVID-19. About the study: T cells, B-cell-depleted T cells, or PBMCs supplied cDNA or gDNA.

Cohorts were determined from participant-reported clinical history. In Cohort 3, a recovered donor had either two negative PCRs, clearance, or symptom resolution. From germline, CDR1 is GTSNPN and CDR2 SVGIG (reference sequence). V shed 3 bases and J 7 bases; nucleotides not matched to a gene: 6. This CDR3 is 15 amino acids long. Per the authors' pipeline: Quantification of nucleated cells was approximated via reference gene primer amplification. TCRdb's copy holds only in-frame clones and misses some; the assay was immunoSEQ multiplex PCR. The V and J calls and clone size are taken from that table; D and trimming were inferred from the DNA. This table has approximately 200,000 clones, 87% appearing once.

This chain links TRBV30 with TRBJ1-6; 10 bases align to TRBD1. This clonotype was sampled from a man aged 30-40 years who had recovered from COVID-19. Source material: PBMCs or T cells enriched from blood (not recorded which). For the CDR3, the DNA is TGTGCCTGGAGAGTGTGGACAGGGGGAAATTCACCCCTCCACTTT. Translated: CAWRVWTGGNSPLHF.